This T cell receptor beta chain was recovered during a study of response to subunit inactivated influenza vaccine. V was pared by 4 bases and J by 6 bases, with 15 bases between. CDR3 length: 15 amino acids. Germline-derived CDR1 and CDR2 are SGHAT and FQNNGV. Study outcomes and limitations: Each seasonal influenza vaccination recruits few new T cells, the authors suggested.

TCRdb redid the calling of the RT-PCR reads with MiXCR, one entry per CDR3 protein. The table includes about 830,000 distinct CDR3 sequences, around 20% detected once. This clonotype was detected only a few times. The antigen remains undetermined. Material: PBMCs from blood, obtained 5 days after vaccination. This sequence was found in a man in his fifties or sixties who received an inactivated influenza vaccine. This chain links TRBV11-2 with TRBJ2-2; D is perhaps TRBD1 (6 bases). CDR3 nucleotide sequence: TGTGCCAGCAGCTCTAGTCGCAGGGGCGCCGGGGAGCTGTTTTTT. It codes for CASSSSRRGAGELFF.